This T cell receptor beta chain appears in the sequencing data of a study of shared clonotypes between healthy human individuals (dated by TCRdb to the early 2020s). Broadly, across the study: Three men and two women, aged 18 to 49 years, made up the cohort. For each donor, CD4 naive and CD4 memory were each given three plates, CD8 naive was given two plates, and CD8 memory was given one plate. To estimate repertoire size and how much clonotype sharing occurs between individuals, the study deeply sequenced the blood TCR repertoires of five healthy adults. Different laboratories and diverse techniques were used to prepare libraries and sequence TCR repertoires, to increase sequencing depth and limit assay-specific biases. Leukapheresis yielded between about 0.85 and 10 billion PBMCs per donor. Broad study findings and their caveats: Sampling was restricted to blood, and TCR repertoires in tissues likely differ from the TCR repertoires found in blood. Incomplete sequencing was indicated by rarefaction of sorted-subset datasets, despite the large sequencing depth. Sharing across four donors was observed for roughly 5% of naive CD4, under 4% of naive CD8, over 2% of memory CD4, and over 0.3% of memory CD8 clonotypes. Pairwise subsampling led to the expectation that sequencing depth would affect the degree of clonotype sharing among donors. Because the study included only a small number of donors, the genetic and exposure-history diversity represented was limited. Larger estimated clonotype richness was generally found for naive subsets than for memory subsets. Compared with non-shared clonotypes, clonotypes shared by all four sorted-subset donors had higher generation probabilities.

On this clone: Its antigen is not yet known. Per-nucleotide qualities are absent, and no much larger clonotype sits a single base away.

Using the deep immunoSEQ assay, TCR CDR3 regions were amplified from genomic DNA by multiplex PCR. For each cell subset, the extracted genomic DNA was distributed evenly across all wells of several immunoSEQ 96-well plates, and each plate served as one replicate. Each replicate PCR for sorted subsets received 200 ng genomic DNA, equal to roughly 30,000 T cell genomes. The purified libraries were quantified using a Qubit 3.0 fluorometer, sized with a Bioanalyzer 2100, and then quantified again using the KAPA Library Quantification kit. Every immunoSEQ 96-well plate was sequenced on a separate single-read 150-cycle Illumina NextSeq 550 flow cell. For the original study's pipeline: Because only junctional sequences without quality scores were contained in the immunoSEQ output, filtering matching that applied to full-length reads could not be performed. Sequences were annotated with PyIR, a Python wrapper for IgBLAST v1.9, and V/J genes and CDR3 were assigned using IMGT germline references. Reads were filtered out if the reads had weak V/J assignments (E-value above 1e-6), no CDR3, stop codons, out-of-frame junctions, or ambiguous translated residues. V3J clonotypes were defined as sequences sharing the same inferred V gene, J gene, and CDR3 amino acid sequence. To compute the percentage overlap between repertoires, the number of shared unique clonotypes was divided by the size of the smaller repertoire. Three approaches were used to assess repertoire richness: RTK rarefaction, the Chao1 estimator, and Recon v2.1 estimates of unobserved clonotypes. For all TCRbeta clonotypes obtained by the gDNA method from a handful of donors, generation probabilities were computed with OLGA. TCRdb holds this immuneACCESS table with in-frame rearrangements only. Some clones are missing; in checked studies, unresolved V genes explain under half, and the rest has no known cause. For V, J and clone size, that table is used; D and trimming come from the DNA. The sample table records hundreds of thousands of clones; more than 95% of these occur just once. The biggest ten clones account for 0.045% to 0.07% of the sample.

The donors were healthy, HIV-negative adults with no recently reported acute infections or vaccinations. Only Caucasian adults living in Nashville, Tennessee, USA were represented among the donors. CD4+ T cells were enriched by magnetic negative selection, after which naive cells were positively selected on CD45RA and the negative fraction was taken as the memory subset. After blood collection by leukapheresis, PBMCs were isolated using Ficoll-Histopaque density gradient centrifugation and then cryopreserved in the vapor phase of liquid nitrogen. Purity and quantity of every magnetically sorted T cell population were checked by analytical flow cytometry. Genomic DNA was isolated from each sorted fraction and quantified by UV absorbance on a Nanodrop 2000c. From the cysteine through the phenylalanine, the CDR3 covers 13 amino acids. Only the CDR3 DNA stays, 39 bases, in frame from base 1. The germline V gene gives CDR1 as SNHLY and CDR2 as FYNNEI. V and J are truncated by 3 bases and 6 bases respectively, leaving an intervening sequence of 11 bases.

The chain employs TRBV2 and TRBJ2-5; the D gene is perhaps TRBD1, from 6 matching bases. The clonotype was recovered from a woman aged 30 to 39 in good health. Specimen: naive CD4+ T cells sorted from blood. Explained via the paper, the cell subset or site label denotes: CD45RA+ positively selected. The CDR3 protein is CASSDTGLKTQYF. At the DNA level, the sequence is TGTGCCAGCAGTGACACAGGGTTGAAGACCCAGTACTTC.